This record concerns one TCR beta chain sequence. A clone one base away is much larger, so this may be a read error. Unique molecular identifiers were used to barcode this TCRbeta library. TCRdb passed the PCR reads through MiXCR, listing each CDR3 protein once. This table holds approximately 83,000 distinct CDR3 sequences, 8% to 9% found once. This entry is derived from a study of T-cell reconstitution after alpha-beta-depleted transplantation in children. The V gene's germline CDR1 is GTSNPN and CDR2 SVGIG (reference sequence). Between the trimmed V and J ends, which lost 4 bases and 7 bases, there was a span of 13 bases. This CDR3 is 12 amino acids long.

The rearrangement joins TRBV30 to TRBJ1-2; maybe TRBD1 (5 bases). The clonotype was recovered from a human donor who donated a stem cell graft to a child with congenital amegakaryocytic thrombocytopenia. Sample: PBMCs from the stem cell graft donor, taken from the stem cell graft. CDR3: CAWIRDRPGYTF. The CDR3 DNA reads TGTGCCTGGATCCGGGACCGACCTGGCTACACCTTC.